A single sample is the source of the 4 T cell receptor beta chains below, sequenced in a study of control samples from healthy donors and cancer patients. TCRdb keeps only in-frame clones here, not all; method: immunoSEQ multiplex PCR. Found here are more than 150,000 clones, 93% of them singletons; the top ten hold approximately 2.5%. Input material: blood. Receptors originate from a man aged 50 to 59 in good health.

This chain links TRBV11-2 with TRBJ1-2; TRBD1 might be the D (5 bases). V was clipped by 0 bases and J by 7 bases, with 12 bases between them. There are 14 residues in the CDR3. The germline gives CDR1 SGHAT, CDR2 FQNNGV. Here the CDR3 DNA reads TGTGCCAGCAGCTTAGAGAGCCAGGGCGGTGGCTACACCTTC. Amino acids: CASSLESQGGGYTF.

CDR3 amino acids: CASSSYGSPNTGELFF. The CDR3 coding sequence is TGTGCCAGCAGTTCCTATGGTAGTCCGAACACCGGGGAGCTGTTTTTT. The chain combines TRBV6-5 with TRBJ2-2; D gene ambiguous. Germline V gene lookup returns CDR1 MNHEY and CDR2 SVGAGI. Between the trimmed V and J ends, which lost 4 bases and 0 bases, there was a span of 12 bases. The CDR3 has 16 residues.

Concerning this clone itself: At the DNA level, this CDR3 is encoded by other sequences in the same sample as well. This CDR3 is CASSIHGSYEQYF. In DNA, the CDR3 is TGTGCCAGTAGTATTCACGGTTCCTACGAGCAGTACTTC. The chain carries TRBV19 and TRBJ2-7; no clear D. The germline V and J ends were trimmed by 3 bases and 1 base, with 7 bases remaining between them. CDR1 is LNHDA and CDR2 is SQIVND in the germline V gene (reference sequence). The CDR3 is 13 amino acids. The full variable domain, with the rest looked up from reference TRBV19 and TRBJ2-7, is DGGITQSPKYLFRKEGQNVTLSCEQNLNHDAMYWYRQDPGQGLRLIYYSQIVNDFQKGDIAEGYSVSREKKESFPLTVTSAQKNPTAFYLCASSIHGSYEQYFGPGTRLTVT.

This clone was seen only once. The chain employs TRBV5-4 and TRBJ2-7; TRBD2 agrees at 8 bases. In germline, CDR1 is SGHNT, CDR2 YYREEE (reference sequence). The junction had 8 bases not matched to a gene; V was cut back by 4 bases and J by 5 bases. This CDR3 has 14 residues. Written as DNA, the CDR3 is TGTGCCAGCAGCCCGGGGGGGACTAGGAACGAGCAGTACTTC. Protein product: CASSPGGTRNEQYF. Based on the CDR3 plus reference TRBV5-4 and TRBJ2-7, the full variable domain is ETGVTQSPTHLIKTRGQQVTLRCSSQSGHNTVSWYQQALGQGPQFIFQYYREEENGRGNFPPRFSGLQFPNYSSELNVNALELDDSALYLCASSPGGTRNEQYFGPGTRLTVT.